The clone carrying this T cell receptor beta chain was counted a few times. What it recognizes is unknown. This specimen comes from a study of vaccination and CD4 T cells after COVID-19. In the study overall: Overlapping spike peptides of SARS-CoV-2, HCoV-NL63, HCoV-OC43 and HCoV-229E stimulated the cells.

V lost 3 bases, J lost 8 bases, and 7 bases stayed unmatched. The germline V gene encodes CDR1 SGHTA and CDR2 FQGNSA. This CDR3 has 15 residues. Sequencing of the DNA from cultured CD4+ T cells was carried out with the Oncomine TCR Beta short-read assay. From the PCR reads, TCRdb called clonotypes with MiXCR, one entry per CDR3 protein. The sample lists 7,000 or so distinct CDR3 sequences; 66% were seen once. The study's findings and limits: Post-vaccination, and not before, a median around 86% of reactive clones appeared in convalescent patients.

Treatment reported: approximately nine-day PBMC culture with coronavirus spike peptide pools or control peptides (ViraFEST assay). ViraFEST expanded antigen-specific T cells with peptide pools, then sequenced TCRs. The clonotype originates from a human donor who had recovered from COVID-19. This chain joins TRBV7-2 and TRBJ1-6; 7 bases align to TRBD1. The sequenced material came from CD4+ T cells from blood, cultured in vitro. The CDR3 is CASSFTGAADSPLHF. As DNA, the CDR3 is TGTGCCAGCAGCTTTACAGGGGCAGCCGATTCACCCCTCCACTTT. Variable domain in full (rest from reference TRBV7-2 and TRBJ1-6): GAGVSQSPSNKVTEKGKDVELRCDPISGHTALYWYRQSLGQGLEFLIYFQGNSAPDKSGLPSDRFSAERTGGSVSTLTIQRTQQEDSAVYLCASSFTGAADSPLHFGNGTRLTVT.